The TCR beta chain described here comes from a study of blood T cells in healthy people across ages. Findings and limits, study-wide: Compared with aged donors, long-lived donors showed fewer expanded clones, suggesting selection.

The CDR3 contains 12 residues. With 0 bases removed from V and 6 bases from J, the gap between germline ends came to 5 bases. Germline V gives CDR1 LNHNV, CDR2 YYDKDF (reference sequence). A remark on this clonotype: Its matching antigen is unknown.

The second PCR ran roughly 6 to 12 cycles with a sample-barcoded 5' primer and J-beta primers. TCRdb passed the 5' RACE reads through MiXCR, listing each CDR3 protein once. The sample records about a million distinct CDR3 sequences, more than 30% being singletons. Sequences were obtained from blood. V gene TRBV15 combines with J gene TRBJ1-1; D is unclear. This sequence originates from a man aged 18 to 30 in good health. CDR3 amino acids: CATSRDSPEAFF. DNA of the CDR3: TGTGCCACCAGCAGAGATAGCCCTGAAGCTTTCTTT.